This T cell receptor (beta chain) was documented in a study of CD8+ T cells in alopecia areata. Whole-study findings and limits: Relative to mice, TCR sharing across patients was less clear, a difference possibly HLA-related.

V lost 3 bases and J lost 2; bases outside the gene matches: 7. Germline lookup yields CDR1 SGHNT and CDR2 YYREEE (reference sequence). CDR3 size: 15 residues. Concerning this clone itself: Its antigen is still unknown.

cDNA reverse transcribed from extracted RNA served as the sequencing template. The method was immunoSEQ multiplex PCR; TCRdb's version includes in-frame clones alone and lacks a portion of them. The table records 120,000 to 150,000 clones, approximately 50% of them present only once. The clonotype originates from a human donor with alopecia areata. The chain joins TRBV5-4 to TRBJ2-5, with 7 positions matching TRBD1. Sequencing was carried out using CD4+ T cells sorted from blood. CDR3 nucleotides: TGTGCCAGCAGCTCAGGGGACAGACAGCAAGAGACCCAGTACTTC. It specifies CASSSGDRQQETQYF.